This entry describes one TCR beta chain. Its antigen is still unknown. 13 Jbeta primers and 60 Vbeta primers were used for the PCR. Generated by immunoSEQ multiplex PCR, the TCRdb table keeps only in-frame clones and is missing some. The sample has 150,000 to 200,000 clones, roughly four fifths seen once. The data belong to a study of cytomegalovirus exposure and HLA in healthy donors. Overall study context: An early data release held approximately 80 million unique TCRs from HLA-typed donors. General study findings and limits: Cytomegalovirus status was reportedly diagnosed by the classifier with high specificity and sensitivity.

Germline CDR1 is SQVTM and CDR2 is ANQGSEA. The germline V and J ends were trimmed by 4 bases and 6 bases, with 7 bases remaining between them. The CDR3 loop spans 10 amino acids. Sample: PBMCs. The receptor comes from a woman aged 25-40 years in good health and CMV-seropositive. V is TRBV29-1 and J is TRBJ2-7, with D unclear. The CDR3 protein is CSVGPGEQYF. CDR3 coding DNA: TGCAGCGTTGGTCCAGGCGAGCAGTACTTC.